This T cell receptor (beta chain) originates from a study of OX40 agonist ivuxolimab in advanced cancers. Study-wide context: Eligibility admitted prior anti-PD-1, anti-PD-L1 or anti-CTLA-4 therapy; around 41% had some.

The data were produced by immunoSEQ multiplex PCR, yet TCRdb's version contains in-frame clones alone and is incomplete. This table holds tens of thousands of clones, 80% found once. Germline lookup yields CDR1 LNHDA and CDR2 SQIVND (reference sequence). V lost 5 bases, J lost 0 bases, and 2 bases lay in between. The CDR3 has 12 residues. Individuals having autoimmune disease history or systemic immunosuppression were not enrolled. Material: CD4+ or CD8+ T cells sorted from blood, obtained in a trial of the OX40 agonist ivuxolimab. The clonotype comes from an adult with an advanced solid tumor such as melanoma, head and neck, liver or kidney cancer. The chain recombines TRBV19 with TRBJ1-5; D gene uncertain. DNA for the CDR3: TGTGCCAGTAGTTTTAGCAATCAGCCCCAGCATTTT. Its protein product is CASSFSNQPQHF.